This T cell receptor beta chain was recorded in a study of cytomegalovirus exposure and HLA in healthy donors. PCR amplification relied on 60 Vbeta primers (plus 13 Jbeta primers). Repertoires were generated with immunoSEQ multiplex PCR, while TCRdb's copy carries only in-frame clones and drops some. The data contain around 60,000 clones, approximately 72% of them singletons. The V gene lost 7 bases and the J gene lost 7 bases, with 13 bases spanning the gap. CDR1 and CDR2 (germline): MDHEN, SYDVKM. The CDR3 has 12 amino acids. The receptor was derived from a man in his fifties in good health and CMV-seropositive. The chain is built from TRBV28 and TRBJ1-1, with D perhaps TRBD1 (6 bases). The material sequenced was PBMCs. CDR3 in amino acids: CASIQGLGEAFF. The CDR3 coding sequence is TGTGCCAGCATTCAGGGGCTTGGTGAAGCTTTCTTT. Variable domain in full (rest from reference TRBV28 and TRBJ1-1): DVKVTQSSRYLVKRTGEKVFLECVQDMDHENMFWYRQDPGLGLRLIYFSYDVKMKEKGDIPEGYSVSREKKERFSLILESASTNQTSMYLCASIQGLGEAFFGQGTRLTVV.